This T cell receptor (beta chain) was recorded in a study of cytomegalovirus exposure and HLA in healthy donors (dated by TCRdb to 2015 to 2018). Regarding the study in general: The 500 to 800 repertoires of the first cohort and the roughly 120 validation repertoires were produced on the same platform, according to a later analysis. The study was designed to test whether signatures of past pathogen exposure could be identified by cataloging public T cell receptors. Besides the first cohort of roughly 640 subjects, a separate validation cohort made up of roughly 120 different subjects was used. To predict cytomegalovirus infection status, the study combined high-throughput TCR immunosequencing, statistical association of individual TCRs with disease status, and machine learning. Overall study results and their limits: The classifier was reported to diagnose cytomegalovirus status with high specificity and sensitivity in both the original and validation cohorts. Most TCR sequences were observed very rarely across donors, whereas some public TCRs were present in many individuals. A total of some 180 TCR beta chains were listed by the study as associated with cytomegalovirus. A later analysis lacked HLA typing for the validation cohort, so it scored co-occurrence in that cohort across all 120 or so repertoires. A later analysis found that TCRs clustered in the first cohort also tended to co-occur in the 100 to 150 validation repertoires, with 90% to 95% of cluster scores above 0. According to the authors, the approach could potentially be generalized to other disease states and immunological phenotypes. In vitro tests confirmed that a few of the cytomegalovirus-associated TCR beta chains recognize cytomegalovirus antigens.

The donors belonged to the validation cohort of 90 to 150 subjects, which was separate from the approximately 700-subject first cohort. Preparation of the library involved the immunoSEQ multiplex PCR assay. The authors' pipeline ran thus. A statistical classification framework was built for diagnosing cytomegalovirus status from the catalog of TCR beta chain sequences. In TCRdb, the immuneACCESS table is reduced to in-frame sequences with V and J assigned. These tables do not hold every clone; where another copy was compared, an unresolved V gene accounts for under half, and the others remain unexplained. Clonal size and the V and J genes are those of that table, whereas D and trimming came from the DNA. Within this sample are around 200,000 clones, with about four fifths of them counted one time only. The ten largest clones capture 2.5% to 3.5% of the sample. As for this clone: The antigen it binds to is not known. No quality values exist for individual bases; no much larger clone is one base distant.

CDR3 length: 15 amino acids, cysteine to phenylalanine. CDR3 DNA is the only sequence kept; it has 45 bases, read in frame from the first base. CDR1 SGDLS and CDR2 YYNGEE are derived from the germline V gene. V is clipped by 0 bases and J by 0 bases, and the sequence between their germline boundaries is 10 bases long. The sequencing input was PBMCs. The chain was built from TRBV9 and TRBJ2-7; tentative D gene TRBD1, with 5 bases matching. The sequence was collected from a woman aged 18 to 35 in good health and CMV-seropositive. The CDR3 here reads CASSVGTSSSYEQYF. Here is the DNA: TGTGCCAGCAGCGTAGGGACATCTAGCTCCTACGAGCAGTACTTC.